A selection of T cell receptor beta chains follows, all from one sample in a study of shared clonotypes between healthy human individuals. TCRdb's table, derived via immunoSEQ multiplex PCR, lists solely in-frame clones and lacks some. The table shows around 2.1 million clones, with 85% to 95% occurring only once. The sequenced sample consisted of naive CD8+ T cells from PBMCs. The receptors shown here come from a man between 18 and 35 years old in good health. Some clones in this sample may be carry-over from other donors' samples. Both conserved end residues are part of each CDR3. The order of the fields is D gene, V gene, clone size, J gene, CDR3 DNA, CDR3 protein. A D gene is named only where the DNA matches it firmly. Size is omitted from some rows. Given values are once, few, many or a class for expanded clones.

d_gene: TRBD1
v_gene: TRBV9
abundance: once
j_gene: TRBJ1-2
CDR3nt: TGTGCCAGCAGCTTAACTTCGGGACAGCTGTTATATGGCTACACCTTC
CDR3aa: CASSLTSGQLLYGYTF

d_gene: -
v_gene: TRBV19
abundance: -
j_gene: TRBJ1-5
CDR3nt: TGTGCCAGTAGTTGGGGTTTGGCCCAGCCCCAGCATTTT
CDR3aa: CASSWGLAQPQHF

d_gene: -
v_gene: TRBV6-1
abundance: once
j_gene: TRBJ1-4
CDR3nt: TGTGCCAGCAGCCCCGACAGGTCCGGAAAACTGTTTTTT
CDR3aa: CASSPDRSGKLFF

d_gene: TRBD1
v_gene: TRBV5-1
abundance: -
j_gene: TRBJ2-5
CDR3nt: TGCGCCAGCAGCGCGGGACAGGGGGCGAGTTGGCAAGAGACCCAGTACTTC
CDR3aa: CASSAGQGASWQETQYF

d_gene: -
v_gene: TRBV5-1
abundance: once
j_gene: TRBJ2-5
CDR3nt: TGCGCCAGCAGCTTACAGGGCCAGCTCCAAGAGACCCAGTACTTC
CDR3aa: CASSLQGQLQETQYF

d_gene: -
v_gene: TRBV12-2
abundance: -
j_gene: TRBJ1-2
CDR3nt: TGTGCAAGTCGCTCAACTCAATGGGACAGAACCTCTAACTATGGCTACACCTTC
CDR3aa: CASRSTQWDRTSNYGYTF

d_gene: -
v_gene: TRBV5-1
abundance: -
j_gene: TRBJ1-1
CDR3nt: TGCGCCAGCAGCTTAGGATCCACTGAAGCTTTCTTT
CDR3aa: CASSLGSTEAFF

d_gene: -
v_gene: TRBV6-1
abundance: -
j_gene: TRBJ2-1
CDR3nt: TGTGCCAGCAGTGAACCGGCAGGGAAGGGATATGAGCAGTTCTTC
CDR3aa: CASSEPAGKGYEQFF

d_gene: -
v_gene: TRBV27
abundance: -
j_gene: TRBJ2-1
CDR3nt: TGTGCCAGCGGGTGGATCGGGACCTACCATTCTGAGCAGTTCTTC
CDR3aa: CASGWIGTYHSEQFF

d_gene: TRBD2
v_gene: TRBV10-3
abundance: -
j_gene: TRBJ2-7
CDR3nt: TGTGCCATAAGTGGGGGGACTAGCGGGGCTTACTACGAGCAGTACTTC
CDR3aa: CAISGGTSGAYYEQYF

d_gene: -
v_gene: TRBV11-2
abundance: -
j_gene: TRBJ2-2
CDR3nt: TGTGCCAGCAGCTTAGTTGGCACCGGGGAGCTGTTTTTT
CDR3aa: CASSLVGTGELFF

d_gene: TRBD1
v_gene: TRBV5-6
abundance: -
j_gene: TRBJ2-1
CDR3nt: TGTGCCAGCAGCGTGGGGACAGGCACCTACAATGAGCAGTTCTTC
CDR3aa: CASSVGTGTYNEQFF

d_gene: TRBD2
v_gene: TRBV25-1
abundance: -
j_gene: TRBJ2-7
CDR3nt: TGTGCCAGCAGTGAATGGGGGACTAGTTCCTACGAGCAGTACTTC
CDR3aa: CASSEWGTSSYEQYF

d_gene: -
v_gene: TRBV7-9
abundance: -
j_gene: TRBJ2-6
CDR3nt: TGTGCCAGCAGCTTAGATCACTCCCCCCGGCCTGGGGCCAACGTCCTGACTTTC
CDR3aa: CASSLDHSPRPGANVLTF

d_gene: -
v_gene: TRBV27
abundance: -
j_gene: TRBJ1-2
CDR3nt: TGTGCCAGCAGTTTCCTTGGGGGCATTGGAGGCTACACCTTC
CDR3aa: CASSFLGGIGGYTF

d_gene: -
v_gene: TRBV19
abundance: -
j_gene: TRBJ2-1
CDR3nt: TGTGCCAGTAGTCCGGGAACAGGGTCCGGTGAGCAGTTCTTC
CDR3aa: CASSPGTGSGEQFF

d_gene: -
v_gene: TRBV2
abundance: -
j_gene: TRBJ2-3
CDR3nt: TGTGCCAGCCCCACGGGCAGCACAGATACGCAGTATTTT
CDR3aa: CASPTGSTDTQYF

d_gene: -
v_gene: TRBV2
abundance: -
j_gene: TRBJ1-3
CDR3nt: TGTGCCAGCAGCCGGGACTTTAGCTCTGGAAACACCATATATTTT
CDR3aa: CASSRDFSSGNTIYF

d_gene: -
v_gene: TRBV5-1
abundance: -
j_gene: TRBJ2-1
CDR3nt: TGCGCCAGCAGCTTTGGCGACTCTAGCTCCTACAATGAGCAGTTCTTC
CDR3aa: CASSFGDSSSYNEQFF

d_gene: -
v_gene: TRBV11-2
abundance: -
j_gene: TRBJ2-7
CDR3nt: TGTGCCAGCAGCTTTCCCCTTTTGACAGGTCGATTGGTTTTGGAGCAGTACTTC
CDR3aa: CASSFPLLTGRLVLEQYF

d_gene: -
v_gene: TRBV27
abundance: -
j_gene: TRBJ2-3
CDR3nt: TGTGCCAGCTCCCGAGAGGGCACAGATACGCAGTATTTT
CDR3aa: CASSREGTDTQYF

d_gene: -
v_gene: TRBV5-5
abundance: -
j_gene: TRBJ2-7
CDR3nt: TGTGCCAGCAGCTTGGCCCCCGCGGGCCCTTTCGGGTACGAGCAGTACTTC
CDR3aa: CASSLAPAGPFGYEQYF

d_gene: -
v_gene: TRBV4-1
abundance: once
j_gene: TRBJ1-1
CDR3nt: TGCGCCAGCAGCCAAGAAGGGGGAAGCCTAAGGGCTGAAGCTTTCTTT
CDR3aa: CASSQEGGSLRAEAFF

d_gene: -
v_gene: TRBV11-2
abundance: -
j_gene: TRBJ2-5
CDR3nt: TGTGCCAGCAGCTTAGCGTCTCATGGGGAGACCCAGTACTTC
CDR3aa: CASSLASHGETQYF

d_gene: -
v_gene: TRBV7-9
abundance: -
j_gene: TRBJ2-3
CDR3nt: TGTGCCAGCAGCTTAGCCTTTGATACGCAGTATTTT
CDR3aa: CASSLAFDTQYF

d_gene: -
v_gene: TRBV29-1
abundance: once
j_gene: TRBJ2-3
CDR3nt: TGCAGCGTTGAAGATCCGCAGGGGCCAGATACGCAGTATTTT
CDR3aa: CSVEDPQGPDTQYF

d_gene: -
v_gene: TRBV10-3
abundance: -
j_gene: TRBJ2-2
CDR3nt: TGTGCCATCAGTGACGAAAGGAGGGGCACCGGGGAGCTGTTTTTT
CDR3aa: CAISDERRGTGELFF

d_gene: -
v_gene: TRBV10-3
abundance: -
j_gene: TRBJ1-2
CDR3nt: TGTGCCATCAGTGAGTCTGAATATGGCTACACCTTC
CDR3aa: CAISESEYGYTF

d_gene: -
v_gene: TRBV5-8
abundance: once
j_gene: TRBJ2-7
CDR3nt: TGTGCCAGCAGCCCGGGTCCAGACAGTTACGAGCAGTACTTC
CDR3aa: CASSPGPDSYEQYF

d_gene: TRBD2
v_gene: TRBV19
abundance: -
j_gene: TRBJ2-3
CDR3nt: TGTGCCAGTAACCTCCTAGCGGGTAGCACAGATACGCAGTATTTT
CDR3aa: CASNLLAGSTDTQYF

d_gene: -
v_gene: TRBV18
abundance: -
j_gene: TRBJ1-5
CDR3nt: TGTGCCAGCTCACTAGGAGCCCGTTATAGCAATCAGCCCCAGCATTTT
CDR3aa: CASSLGARYSNQPQHF

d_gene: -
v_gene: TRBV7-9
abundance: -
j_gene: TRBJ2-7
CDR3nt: TGTGCCAGCAGCTTAGGTTCGGGGGCCCAGTCCTACGAGCAGTACTTC
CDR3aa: CASSLGSGAQSYEQYF

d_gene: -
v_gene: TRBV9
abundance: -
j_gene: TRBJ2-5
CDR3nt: TGTGCCAGCAGCGAAAGACAGGGTCGGGGGGAGACCCAGTACTTC
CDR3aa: CASSERQGRGETQYF

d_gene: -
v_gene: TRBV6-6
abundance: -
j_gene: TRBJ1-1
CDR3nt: TGTGCCAGCAGTTACTCCGGGCCCGAGATGAACACTGAAGCTTTCTTT
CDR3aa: CASSYSGPEMNTEAFF

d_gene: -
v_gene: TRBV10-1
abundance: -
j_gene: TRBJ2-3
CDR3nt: TGCGCCAGCAGTGGGAGACAGGACGGGTTCACAGATACGCAGTATTTT
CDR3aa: CASSGRQDGFTDTQYF

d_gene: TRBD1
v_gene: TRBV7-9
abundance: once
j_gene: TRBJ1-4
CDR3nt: TGTGCCAGCAGCTCGGACAGGGGGCGGAATGAAAAACTGTTTTTT
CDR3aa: CASSSDRGRNEKLFF

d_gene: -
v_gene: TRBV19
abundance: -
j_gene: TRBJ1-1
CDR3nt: TGTGCCAGTAGTATCTTTGGGGACACTGAAGCTTTCTTT
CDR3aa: CASSIFGDTEAFF

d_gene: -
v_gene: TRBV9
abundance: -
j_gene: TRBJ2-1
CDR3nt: TGTGCCAGCAGCGTAGGGACGGCGAGGAATGAGCAGTTCTTC
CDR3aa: CASSVGTARNEQFF

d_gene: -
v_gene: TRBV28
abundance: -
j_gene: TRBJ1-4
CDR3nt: TGTGCCAGCAGTTTAGGGCAGCTAAATGAAAAACTGTTTTTT
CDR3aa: CASSLGQLNEKLFF

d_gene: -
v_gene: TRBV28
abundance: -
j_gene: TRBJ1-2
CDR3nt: TGTGCCAGCAGTTTGAGGGGGAAAAATGGCTACACCTTC
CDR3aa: CASSLRGKNGYTF

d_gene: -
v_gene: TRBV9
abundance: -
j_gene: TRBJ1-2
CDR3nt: TGTGCCAGCAGCGTAGCCCCAGTCTCCTATGGCTACACCTTC
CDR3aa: CASSVAPVSYGYTF

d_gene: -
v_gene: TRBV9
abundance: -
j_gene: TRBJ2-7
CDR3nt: TGTGCCAGCAGTGAGAAGGGCAGCCCCCTCCTCCACGAGCAGTACTTC
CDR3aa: CASSEKGSPLLHEQYF

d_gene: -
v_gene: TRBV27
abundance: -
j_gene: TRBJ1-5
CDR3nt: TGTGCCAGCAGTTTTGGTCAACCCGGGCGCAATCAGCCCCAGCATTTT
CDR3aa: CASSFGQPGRNQPQHF

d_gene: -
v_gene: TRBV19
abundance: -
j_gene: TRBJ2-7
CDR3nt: TGTGCCAGTCCCCAGGTAGAAGGGTACTCCTACGAGCAGTACTTC
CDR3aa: CASPQVEGYSYEQYF

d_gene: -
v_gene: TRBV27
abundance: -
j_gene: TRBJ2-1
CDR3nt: TGTGCCAGCAGCGTTCTGACAGGCGAGGAGCAGTTCTTC
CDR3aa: CASSVLTGEEQFF